The 12 T cell receptor beta chains in this list originate from one sample, sequenced in a study of response to subunit inactivated influenza vaccine. TCRdb re-called the RT-PCR reads with MiXCR, one entry per CDR3 protein. The sample holds roughly 790,000 distinct CDR3 sequences, about 20% seen once. Sample: PBMCs from blood, taken 4 to 6 days after vaccination. These receptors came from a man aged 45-60 years who received an inactivated influenza vaccine.

This clonotype was counted a few times. The chain employs TRBV5-6 and TRBJ2-1, with D perhaps TRBD2 (5 bases). Trimming stripped 3 bases from V and 6 bases from J, with 13 bases between. This CDR3 contains 14 residues. Germline CDR1 is SGHDT and CDR2 is YYEEEE. CDR3 protein: CASSSGSYTNEQFF. CDR3 nucleotides: TGTGCCAGCAGCTCGGGGAGCTACACCAATGAGCAGTTCTTC.

This clonotype has only a few counts. CDR3 sequence (DNA): TGCGCCAGCAGCTTGCGGGGACAGAACTCTGGGGCCAACGTCCTGACTTTC. Translating it yields CASSLRGQNSGANVLTF. The rearrangement uses TRBV5-1 and TRBJ2-6, with TRBD1 identical over 7 bases. CDR3 length equals 17 residues. Unmatched junction bases numbered 4, after V lost 1 base and J lost 0 bases. The germline V gene encodes CDR1 SGHRS and CDR2 YFSETQ. Full variable domain (missing parts from reference TRBV5-1 and TRBJ2-6): KAGVTQTPRYLIKTRGQQVTLSCSPISGHRSVSWYQQTPGQGLQFLFEYFSETQRNKGNFPGRFSGRQFSNSRSEMNVSTLELGDSALYLCASSLRGQNSGANVLTFGAGSRLTVL.

This clonotype was seen more than once but under ten times. The chain recombines TRBV29-1 with TRBJ2-3; 7 bases align to TRBD2. The CDR3 extends over 13 amino acids. Trimming took 7 bases from V and 2 from J; bases not matched to a gene: 6. The germline CDR1 and CDR2 sequences are SQVTM and ANQGSEA. CDR3 protein: CSARAGFTDTQYF. In DNA, the CDR3 is TGCAGCGCCCGAGCGGGGTTCACAGATACGCAGTATTTT.

The gene calls are TRBV20-1 and TRBJ2-3; 8 nucleotides match TRBD1. The CDR3 has 14 amino acids. With V trimmed by 6 bases and J by 0 bases, 5 bases remained unmatched. The germline V gene has CDR1 DFQATT and CDR2 SNEGSKA (reference sequence). CDR3 sequence (DNA): TGCAGTGCCCTAAGGACAGGGAGCACAGATACGCAGTATTTT. Translating it yields CSALRTGSTDTQYF.

The chain joins TRBV11-2 to TRBJ2-1; 11 positions agree with TRBD2. Germline V gives CDR1 SGHAT, CDR2 FQNNGV. The CDR3 contains 20 residues. The J segment lost 8 bases and the V segment lost 4 bases, leaving 22 bases of the junction unmatched. The CDR3 DNA sequence: TGTGCCAGCAGCTCGCTCGGGGGTGGCTTAGCGGGAGGGATTGTAGATGAGCAGTTCTTC. Translating it yields CASSSLGGGLAGGIVDEQFF.

In this sample, this clonotype turned up a few times. The chain joins TRBV24-1 to TRBJ2-1; 9 nucleotides align to TRBD2. With V trimmed by 10 bases and J by 9 bases, 9 bases remained unmatched. Germline V gene sequence: CDR1 KGHDR, CDR2 SFDVKD. The CDR3 totals 13 residues. The CDR3 DNA reads as TGTGCCACATCCGGGACTAGCATCGGTGAGCAGTTCTTC. Its translation is CATSGTSIGEQFF.

This chain connects TRBV4-2 to TRBJ2-7; 10 nucleotides line up with TRBD2. The CDR3 has 16 amino acids. V was pared by 0 bases and J by 4 bases, with 6 bases of the junction left unmatched. Germline-derived CDR1 and CDR2 are LGHNA and YNFKEQ. CDR3 region: CASSQDQQREGYEQYF. DNA of the CDR3: TGTGCCAGCAGCCAAGATCAGCAGCGGGAGGGTTACGAGCAGTACTTC.

The rearrangement joins TRBV29-1 to TRBJ2-1, with unresolved D. Between the trimmed V and J ends, which lost 7 bases and 3 bases, there was a span of 10 bases. CDR3 length: 12 residues. The germline V gene encodes CDR1 SQVTM and CDR2 ANQGSEA. Written as DNA, the CDR3 is TGCAGCGCCCACCCCCTCTACAATGAGCAGTTCTTC. Translated, it gives CSAHPLYNEQFF.

The chain is built from TRBV18 and TRBJ1-6; no clear D. CDR1 is KGHSH and CDR2 is LQKENI in the germline V gene. V lost 3 bases, J lost 10 bases, and 10 bases lay in between. CDR3 length equals 13 residues. In DNA form, the CDR3 reads TGTGCCAGCTCACCGGTCCCTGGGTCACCCCTCCACTTT. It translates to CASSPVPGSPLHF.

V and J are TRBV6-2 or TRBV6-3 and TRBJ2-1, with 10 nucleotides matching TRBD2. Looked up from germline, CDR1 is MNHEY and CDR2 is SVGEGT. V lost 6 bases to trimming and J lost 7 bases; unmatched junction nucleotides: 3. The CDR3 has 13 residues. The CDR3 loop reads CASSGTSVNEQFF. The CDR3 DNA follows: TGTGCCAGCAGCGGGACTAGCGTTAATGAGCAGTTCTTC.

This chain connects TRBV5-1 to TRBJ1-2; D ambiguous. V lost 2 bases, J lost 0 bases, and 8 bases lay in between. The CDR3 totals 14 residues. Germline CDR1 reads SGHRS; CDR2 reads YFSETQ. CDR3 loop: CASSFDGSNYGYTF. DNA of the CDR3: TGCGCCAGCAGCTTTGACGGTTCTAACTATGGCTACACCTTC.

The V gene is TRBV20-1, the J gene TRBJ2-7; D is uncertain. CDR1 is DFQATT and CDR2 is SNEGSKA in the germline V gene (reference sequence). V was trimmed by 4 bases and J by 6 bases, leaving 7 bases between them. CDR3 length equals 10 residues. The CDR3 coding sequence is TGCAGTGCTATTATCTCCGAGCAGTACTTC. The encoded protein is CSAIISEQYF.